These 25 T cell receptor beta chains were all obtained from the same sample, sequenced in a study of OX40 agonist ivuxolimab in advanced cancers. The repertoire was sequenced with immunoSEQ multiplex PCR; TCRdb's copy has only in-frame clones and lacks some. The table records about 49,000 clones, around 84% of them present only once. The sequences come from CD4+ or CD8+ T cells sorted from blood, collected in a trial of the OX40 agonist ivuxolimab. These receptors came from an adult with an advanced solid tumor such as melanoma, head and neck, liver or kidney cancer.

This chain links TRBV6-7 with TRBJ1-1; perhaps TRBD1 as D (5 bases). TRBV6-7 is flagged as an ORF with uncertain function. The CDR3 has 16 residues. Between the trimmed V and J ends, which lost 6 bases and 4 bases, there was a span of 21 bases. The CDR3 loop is CASSYNVSRRGTEAFF. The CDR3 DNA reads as TGTGCCAGCAGCTATAACGTATCCCGGAGGGGCACTGAAGCTTTCTTT.

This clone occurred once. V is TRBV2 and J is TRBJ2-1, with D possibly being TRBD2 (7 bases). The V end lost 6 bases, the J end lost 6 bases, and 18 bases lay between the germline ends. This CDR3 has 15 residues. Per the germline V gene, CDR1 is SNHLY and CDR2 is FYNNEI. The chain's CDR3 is CASSRGGGQGNEQFF. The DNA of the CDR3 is TGTGCCAGCAGCCGGGGAGGGGGTCAGGGCAATGAGCAGTTCTTC.

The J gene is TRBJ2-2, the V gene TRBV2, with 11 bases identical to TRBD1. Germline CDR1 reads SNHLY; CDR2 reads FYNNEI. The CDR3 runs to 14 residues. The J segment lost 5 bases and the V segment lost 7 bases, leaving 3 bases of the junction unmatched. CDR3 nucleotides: TGTGCCAGCACAGGGACAGGGGGTACCGGGGAGCTGTTTTTT. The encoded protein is CASTGTGGTGELFF.

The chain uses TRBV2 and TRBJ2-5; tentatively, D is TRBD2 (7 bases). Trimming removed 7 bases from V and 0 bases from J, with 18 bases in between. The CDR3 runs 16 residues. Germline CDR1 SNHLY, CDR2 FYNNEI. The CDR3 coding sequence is TGTGCCAGCAAAGGGATCTACGGGGGGCACCAAGAGACCCAGTACTTC. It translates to CASKGIYGGHQETQYF.

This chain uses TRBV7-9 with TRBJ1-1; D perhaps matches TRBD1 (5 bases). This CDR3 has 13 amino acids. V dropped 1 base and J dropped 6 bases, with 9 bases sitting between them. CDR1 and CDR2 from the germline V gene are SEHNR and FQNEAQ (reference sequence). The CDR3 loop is CASSLGGPPEAFF. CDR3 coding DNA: TGTGCCAGCAGCTTAGGGGGACCCCCTGAAGCTTTCTTT.

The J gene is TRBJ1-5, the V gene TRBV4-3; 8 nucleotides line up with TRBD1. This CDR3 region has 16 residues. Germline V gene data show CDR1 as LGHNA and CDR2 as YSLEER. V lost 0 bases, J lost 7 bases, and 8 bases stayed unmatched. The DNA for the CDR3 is TGCGCCAGCAGCCAAGACCCAGGGGGCATTCTACAGCCCCAGCATTTT. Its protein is CASSQDPGGILQPQHF.

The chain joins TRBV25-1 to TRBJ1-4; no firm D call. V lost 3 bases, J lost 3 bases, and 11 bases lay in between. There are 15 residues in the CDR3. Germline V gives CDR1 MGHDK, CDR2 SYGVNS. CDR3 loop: CASSDSAWANEKLFF. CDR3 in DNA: TGTGCCAGCAGTGATTCTGCCTGGGCTAATGAAAAACTGTTTTTT.

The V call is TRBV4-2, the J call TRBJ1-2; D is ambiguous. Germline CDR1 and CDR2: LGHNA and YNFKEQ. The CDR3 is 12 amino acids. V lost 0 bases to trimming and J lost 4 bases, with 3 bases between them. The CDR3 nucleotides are TGTGCCAGCAGCCAAGAAGGCTATGGCTACACCTTC. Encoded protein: CASSQEGYGYTF.

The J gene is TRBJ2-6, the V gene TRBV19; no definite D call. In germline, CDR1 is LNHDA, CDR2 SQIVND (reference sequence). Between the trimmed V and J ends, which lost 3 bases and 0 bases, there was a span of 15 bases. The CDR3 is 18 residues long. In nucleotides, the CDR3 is TGTGCCAGTAGTATCTACCTAAGGGTTAACTCTGGGGCCAACGTCCTGACTTTC. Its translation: CASSIYLRVNSGANVLTF.

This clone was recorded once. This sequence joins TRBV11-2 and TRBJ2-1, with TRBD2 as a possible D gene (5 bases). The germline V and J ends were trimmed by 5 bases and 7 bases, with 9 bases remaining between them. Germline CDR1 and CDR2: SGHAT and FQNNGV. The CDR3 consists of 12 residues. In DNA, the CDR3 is TGTGCCAGCAGCAGCGGCCTAAATGAGCAGTTCTTC. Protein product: CASSSGLNEQFF.

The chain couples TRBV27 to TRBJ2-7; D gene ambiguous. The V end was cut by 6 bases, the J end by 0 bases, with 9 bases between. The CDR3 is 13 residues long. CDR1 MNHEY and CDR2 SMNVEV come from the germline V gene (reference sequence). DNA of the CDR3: TGTGCCAGCAGGTTGGCATACTCCTACGAGCAGTACGTC. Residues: CASRLAYSYEQYV.

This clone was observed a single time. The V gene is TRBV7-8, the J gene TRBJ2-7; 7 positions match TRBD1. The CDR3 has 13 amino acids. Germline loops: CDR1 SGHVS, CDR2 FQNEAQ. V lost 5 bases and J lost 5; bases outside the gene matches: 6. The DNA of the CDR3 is TGTGCCAGCAGCCAGGGACAGATCGACGAGCAGTACGTC. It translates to CASSQGQIDEQYV.

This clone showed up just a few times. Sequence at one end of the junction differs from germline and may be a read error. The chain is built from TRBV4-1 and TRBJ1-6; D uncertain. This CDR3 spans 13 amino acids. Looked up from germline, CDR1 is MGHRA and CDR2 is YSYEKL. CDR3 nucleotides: TGCGCCAGCAGCCCACAGAACGGGGAACAAGTCCGCTTT. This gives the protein CASSPQNGEQVRF.

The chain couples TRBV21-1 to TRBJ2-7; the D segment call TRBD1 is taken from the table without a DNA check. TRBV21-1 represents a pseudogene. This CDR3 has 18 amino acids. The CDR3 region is CASSKVPDRSRVTYEQYV. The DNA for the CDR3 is TGTGCCAGCAGCAAGGTGCCCGACAGGTCTCGGGTTACCTACGAGCAGTACGTC.

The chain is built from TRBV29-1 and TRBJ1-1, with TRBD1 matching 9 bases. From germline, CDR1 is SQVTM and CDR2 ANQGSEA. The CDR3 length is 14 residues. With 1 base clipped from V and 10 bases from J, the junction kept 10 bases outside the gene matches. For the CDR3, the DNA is TGCAGCGTTGAAGCTATGGACAGGGGTTTGGGAGCTTTCTTT. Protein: CSVEAMDRGLGAFF.

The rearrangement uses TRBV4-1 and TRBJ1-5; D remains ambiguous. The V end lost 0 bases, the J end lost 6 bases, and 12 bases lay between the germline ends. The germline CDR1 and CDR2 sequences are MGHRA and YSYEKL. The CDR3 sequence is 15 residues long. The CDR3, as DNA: TGCGCCAGCAGCCAAGAAGCGATGGGAGGTCAGCCCCAGCATTTT. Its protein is CASSQEAMGGQPQHF.

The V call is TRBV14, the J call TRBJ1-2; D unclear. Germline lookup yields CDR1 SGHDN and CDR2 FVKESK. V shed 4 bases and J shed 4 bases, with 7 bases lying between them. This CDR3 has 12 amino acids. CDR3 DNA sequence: TGTGCCAGCAGCCCCATAGGCTATGGCTACACCTTC. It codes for CASSPIGYGYTF.

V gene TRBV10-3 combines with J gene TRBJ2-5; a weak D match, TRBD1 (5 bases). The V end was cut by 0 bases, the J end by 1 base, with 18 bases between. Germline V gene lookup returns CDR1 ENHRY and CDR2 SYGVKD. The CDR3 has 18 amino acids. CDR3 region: CAISESVQPTTVQETQYF. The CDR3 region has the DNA TGTGCCATCAGTGAGTCCGTACAGCCCACGACAGTCCAAGAGACCCAGTACTTC.

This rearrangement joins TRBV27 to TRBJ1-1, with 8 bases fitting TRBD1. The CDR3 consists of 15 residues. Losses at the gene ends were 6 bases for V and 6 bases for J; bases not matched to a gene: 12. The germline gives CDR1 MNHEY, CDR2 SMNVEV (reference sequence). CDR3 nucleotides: TGTGCCAGCAGCCAAAAACTAACAGGGGGATCTGAAGCTTTCTTT. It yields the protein CASSQKLTGGSEAFF.

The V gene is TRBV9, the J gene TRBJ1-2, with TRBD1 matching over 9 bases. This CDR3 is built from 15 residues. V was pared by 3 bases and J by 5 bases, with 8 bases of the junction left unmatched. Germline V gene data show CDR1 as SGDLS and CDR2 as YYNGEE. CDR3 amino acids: CASSAGTGIGYGYTF. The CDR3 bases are TGTGCCAGCAGCGCGGGGACAGGGATTGGGTATGGCTACACCTTC.

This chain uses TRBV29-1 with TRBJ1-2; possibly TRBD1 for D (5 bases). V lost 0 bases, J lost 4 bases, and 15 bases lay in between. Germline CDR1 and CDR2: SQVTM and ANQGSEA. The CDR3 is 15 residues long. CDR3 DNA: TGCAGCGTTGAAGAGAGCCGGGGCAGGGCCTATGGCTACACCTTC. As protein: CSVEESRGRAYGYTF. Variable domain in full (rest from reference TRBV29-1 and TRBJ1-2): SAVISQKPSRDICQRGTSLTIQCQVDSQVTMMFWYRQQPGQSLTLIATANQGSEATYESGFVIDKFPISRPNLTFSTLTVSNMSPEDSSIYLCSVEESRGRAYGYTFGSGTRLTVV.

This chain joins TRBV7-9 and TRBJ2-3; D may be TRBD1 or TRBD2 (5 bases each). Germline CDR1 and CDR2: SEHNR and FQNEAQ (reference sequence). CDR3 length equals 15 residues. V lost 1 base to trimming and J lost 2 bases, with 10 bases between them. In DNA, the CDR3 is TGTGCCAGCAGCTTAGGGGGCGGGTACACAGATACGCAGTATTTT. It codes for CASSLGGGYTDTQYF.

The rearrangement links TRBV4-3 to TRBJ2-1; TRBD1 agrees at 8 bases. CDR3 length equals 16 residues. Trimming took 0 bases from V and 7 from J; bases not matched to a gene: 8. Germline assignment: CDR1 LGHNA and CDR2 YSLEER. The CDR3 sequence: CASSQDRQGARNEQFF. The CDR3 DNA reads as TGCGCCAGCAGCCAAGATCGGCAGGGGGCGCGGAATGAGCAGTTCTTC.

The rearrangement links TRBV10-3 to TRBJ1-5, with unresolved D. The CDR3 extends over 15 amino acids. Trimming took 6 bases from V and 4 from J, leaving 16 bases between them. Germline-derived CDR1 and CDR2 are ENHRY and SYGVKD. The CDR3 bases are TGTGCCATCAGCGAAACCGTTCAGGAAAATCAGCCCCAGCATTTT. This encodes CAISETVQENQPQHF.

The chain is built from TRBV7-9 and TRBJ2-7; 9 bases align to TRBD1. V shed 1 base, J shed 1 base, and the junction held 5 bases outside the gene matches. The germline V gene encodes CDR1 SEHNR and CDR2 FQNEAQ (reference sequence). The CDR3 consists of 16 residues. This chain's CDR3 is CASSLGYGTGSYEQYV. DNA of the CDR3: TGTGCCAGCAGCTTAGGGTATGGGACAGGGTCCTACGAGCAGTACGTC.